This TCR beta chain was captured in a study of CD8 T cell repertoires and HIV-1 epitope variants (dated by TCRdb to about 2020). As for the study more broadly: In separate culture wells, T cells were stimulated with each of twenty-five peptides that represented autologous and known Gag and Nef epitope variants. A CMV, EBV and flu peptide pool, the Ebola AY9 epitope as negative control, and a no-peptide well were included as control conditions. The epitopes tested covered three Gag epitope families plus Nef HW9 and YT9. Using the EasySep Human T Cell Enrichment Kit, T cells were enriched and then co-cultured with an equal number of autologous T cell-negative cells acting as antigen-presenting cells. The cultures were grown for 10 days in IMDM with gentamicin, and half of the media was changed on days 3 and 7 with IL-2, IL-7 and IL-15 added. An aliquot of 1M T cells was set aside as an uncultured baseline condition, separate from the approximately 80 T cell cultures. A total of some 83 T cell cultures were run, with each culture condition done in triplicate except for one peptide, which was done in duplicate.

In regard to this clone: It lacks a known antigen. There are no base qualities to consult, and no much larger clone falls within one base.

Including the terminal cysteine and phenylalanine, the CDR3 comprises 16 residues. This entry keeps only the CDR3 DNA: 48 bases, framed from base 1. CDR1 and CDR2 are drawn from the germline V gene: WSHSY, SAAADI. Compared with germline, V lacks 2 bases and J lacks 7 bases; bases without a gene match: 13. TCR beta CDR3 regions were sequenced at survey depth on the immunoSEQ platform. The QIAamp DNA micro kit was used to extract genomic DNA from every cultured and uncultured CD8+ T cell population. The authors' analysis ran thus. Samples with fewer than 5,000 productive reads were excluded, which removed about 6% of the 75 HIV peptide-stimulated cultures. A MANAFEST web app trimmed sequences to CDR3 and removed nonproductive sequences, CDR3s under 5 amino acids, and those not starting C or ending F/W. Antigen-specific clonotypes had to expand in at least 2 of 3 replicates versus no-peptide control at FDR 0.01, only within one epitope family. Specific clonotypes also needed at least fivefold higher frequency than in wells stimulated with peptides from other epitope families. Held by TCRdb, this immuneACCESS table contains in-frame sequences only and omits some clones. Under half of the omission traces to an unresolved V gene where checked; the cause of the rest is unknown. The V and J calls and the clone size are those of that table, but D and trimming were determined from the DNA. The sample table records thousands of clones; 66% of these occur just once. The top ten constitute roughly two fifths of the sample.

The paper's findings and limits, for the study overall: The assay identified only TCR beta chains and indicated proliferation to antigen, not T cell function or cytokine profile. Of the nine antigen-specific TCR beta clonotypes identified, roughly six appeared cross-reactive for autologous or known escape epitope variants. Roughly 5 clonotypes recognized the Nef KF9 family and one clonotype recognized the HW9 family, while no responses were seen to the TAALDMSHF plasma variant.

The EasySep Human CD8+ T Cell Enrichment Kit was used on day 10 to isolate CD8+ T cells from every culture. In this chain, TRBV10-2 is recombined with TRBJ2-7; the central 8 bases match TRBD1. The TCR originated in a male donor with HIV. The specimen was cultured CD8+ T cells derived from PBMCs. For the CDR3, the sequence is CASSEPGGRGLGEQYF. Read as DNA, the sequence is TGCGCCAGCAGTGAGCCCGGGGGCAGGGGGCTTGGGGAGCAGTACTTC.